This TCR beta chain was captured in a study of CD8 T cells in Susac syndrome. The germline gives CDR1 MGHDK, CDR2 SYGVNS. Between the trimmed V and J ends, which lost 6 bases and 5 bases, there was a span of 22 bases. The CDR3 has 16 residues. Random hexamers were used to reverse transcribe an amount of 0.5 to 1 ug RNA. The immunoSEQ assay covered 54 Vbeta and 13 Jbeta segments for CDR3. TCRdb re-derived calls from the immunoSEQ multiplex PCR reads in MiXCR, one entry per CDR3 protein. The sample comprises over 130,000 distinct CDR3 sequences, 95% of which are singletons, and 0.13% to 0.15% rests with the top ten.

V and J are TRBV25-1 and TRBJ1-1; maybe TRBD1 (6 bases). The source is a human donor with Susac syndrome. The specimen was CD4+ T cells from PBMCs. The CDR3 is CASSPGTVGGLTEAFF. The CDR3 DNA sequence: TGTGCCAGCAGCCCCGGGACGGTCGGGGGCTTGACTGAAGCTTTCTTT. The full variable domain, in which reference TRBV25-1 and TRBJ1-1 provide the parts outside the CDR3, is EADIYQTPRYLVIGTGKKITLECSQTMGHDKMYWYQQDPGMELHLIHYSYGVNSTEKGDLSSESTVSRIRTEHFPLTLESARPSHTSQYLCASSPGTVGGLTEAFFGQGTRLTVV.